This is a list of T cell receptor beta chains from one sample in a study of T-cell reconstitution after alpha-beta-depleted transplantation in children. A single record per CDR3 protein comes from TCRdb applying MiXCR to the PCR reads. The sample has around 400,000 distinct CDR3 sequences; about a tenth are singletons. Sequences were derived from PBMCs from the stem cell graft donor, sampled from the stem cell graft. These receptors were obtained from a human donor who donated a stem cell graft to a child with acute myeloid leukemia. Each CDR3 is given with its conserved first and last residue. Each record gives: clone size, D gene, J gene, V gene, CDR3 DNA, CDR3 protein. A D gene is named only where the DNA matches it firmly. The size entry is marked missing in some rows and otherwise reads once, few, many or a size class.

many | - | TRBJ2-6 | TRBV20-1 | TGCAGTGCCTCCGGGATCACTGGGGCCAACGTCCTGACTTTC | CSASGITGANVLTF
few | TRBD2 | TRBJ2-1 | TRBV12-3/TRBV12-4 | TGTGCCAGCAGTCCGCGATCGGGACTAGCGGTCGGGAATGAGCAGTTCTTC | CASSPRSGLAVGNEQFF
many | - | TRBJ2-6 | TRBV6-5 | TGTGCCAGCAGTCCCGAAGTGTCCGGGGCCAACGTCCTGACTTTC | CASSPEVSGANVLTF
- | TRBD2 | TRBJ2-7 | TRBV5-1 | TGCGCCAGCCGCCCCGGGACTAGGGGCGAGCAGTACTTC | CASRPGTRGEQYF
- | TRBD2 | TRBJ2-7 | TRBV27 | TGTGCCAGCAGAGCTAGCGGGAGGGTTTCGCACGAGCAGTACTTC | CASRASGRVSHEQYF
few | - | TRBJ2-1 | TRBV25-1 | TGTGCCAGCAGTGAATTGGGTAGCTCCACTTACAATGAGCAGTTCTTC | CASSELGSSTYNEQFF
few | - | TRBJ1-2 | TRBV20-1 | TGCAGTGCTAGGGGACAAAACTATGGCTACACCTTC | CSARGQNYGYTF
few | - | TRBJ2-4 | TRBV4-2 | TGTGCCAGCAGCCAAGAACGGGTTGGCATTCAGTACTTC | CASSQERVGIQYF
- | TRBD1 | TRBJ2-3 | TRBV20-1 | TGCAGTGCACCACAGGGGGGTCTATCGGATACGCAGTATTTT | CSAPQGGLSDTQYF
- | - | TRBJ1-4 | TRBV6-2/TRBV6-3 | TGTGCCAGCAGTTACCCGGGGTTGGAGGAAAAACTGTTTTTT | CASSYPGLEEKLFF
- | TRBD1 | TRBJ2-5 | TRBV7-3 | TGTGCCAGCAGCACGGACAGGAGAGAGACCCAGTACTTC | CASSTDRRETQYF
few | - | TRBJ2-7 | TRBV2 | TGTGCCAGCAGTGACCAGCCCGCGGACTCCTACGAGCAGTACTTC | CASSDQPADSYEQYF
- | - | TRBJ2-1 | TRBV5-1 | TGCGCCAGCAGCTTGGTCGCGACGGCTTCCTACAATGAGCAGTTCTTC | CASSLVATASYNEQFF
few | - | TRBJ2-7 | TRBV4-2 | TGTGCCAGCAGCCAAGATCTCCACTACGAGCAGTACTTC | CASSQDLHYEQYF
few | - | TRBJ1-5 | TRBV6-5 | TGTGCCAGCAGTTTCGGGACGGTAAATCAGCCCCAGCATTTT | CASSFGTVNQPQHF
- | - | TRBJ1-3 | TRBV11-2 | TGTGCCAGCGGACCGGCCGACTCTGGAAACACCATATATTTT | CASGPADSGNTIYF
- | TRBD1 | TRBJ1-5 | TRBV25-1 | TGTGCCAGCAGTTTAGGGACAGACATAAGCAATCAGCCCCAGCATTTT | CASSLGTDISNQPQHF
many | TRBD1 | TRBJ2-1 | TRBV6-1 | TGTGCCAGCAGTCAGGGGGTGGGGAGCTCCTACAATGAGCAGTTCTTC | CASSQGVGSSYNEQFF
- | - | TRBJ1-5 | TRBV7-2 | TGTGCCAGCAGCTTAGTGACGGGGACCTATCAGCCCCAGCATTTT | CASSLVTGTYQPQHF
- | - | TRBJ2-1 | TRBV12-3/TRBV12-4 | TGTGCCAGTGGCGGTCAACATGAGCAGTTCTTC | CASGGQHEQFF
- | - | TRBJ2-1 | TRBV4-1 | TGCGCCAGCAGCCGGACCCTGGGCGTAGGTGAGCGGTTCTTC | CASSRTLGVGERFF
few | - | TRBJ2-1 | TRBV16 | TGTGCCAGCAGCCATAAGGAGAGCTCCTACAATGAGCAGTTCTTC | CASSHKESSYNEQFF
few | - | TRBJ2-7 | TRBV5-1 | TGCGCCAGCAGCTTGTGGGGTACGGTGGAAGAGCAGTACTTC | CASSLWGTVEEQYF
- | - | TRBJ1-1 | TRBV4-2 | TGTGCCAGCAGCCAACCAACCGGGGCGAACACTGAAGCTTTCTTT | CASSQPTGANTEAFF
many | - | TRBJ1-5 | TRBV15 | TGTGCCACCAGCGATTCCCCTGGGCTGCCCCAGCATTTT | CATSDSPGLPQHF
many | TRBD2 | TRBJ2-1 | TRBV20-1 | TGCAGTGCTAGAGATCTGACTAGCGGTTTTAGCTCCTACAATGAGCAGTTCTTC | CSARDLTSGFSSYNEQFF
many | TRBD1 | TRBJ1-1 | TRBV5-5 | TGTGCCAGCAGCTTCCGACAGGGAATGAACACTGAAGCTTTCTTT | CASSFRQGMNTEAFF
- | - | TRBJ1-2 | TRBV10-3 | TGTGCCATCAGCGGGACCGCCGATGGCTACACCTTC | CAISGTADGYTF
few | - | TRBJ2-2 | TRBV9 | TGTGCCAGCAGCGTAGACTTCGGGGAGCTGTTTTTT | CASSVDFGELFF
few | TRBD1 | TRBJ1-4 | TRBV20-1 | TGCAGTGCTACCTACAGGGGCGAAAAACTGTTTTTT | CSATYRGEKLFF
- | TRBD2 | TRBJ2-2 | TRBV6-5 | TGTGCCAGCAGTTATAGACTAGCGGGAACTAGAACCGGGGAGCTGTTTTTT | CASSYRLAGTRTGELFF
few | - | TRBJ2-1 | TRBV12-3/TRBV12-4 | TGTGCCAGCAGTCGCCCGTTTTGGGGGTTTACCTACAATGAGCAGTTCTTC | CASSRPFWGFTYNEQFF
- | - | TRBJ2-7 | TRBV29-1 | TGCAGCGTTGACTTAGGGACACCGTCCTACGAGCAGTACTTC | CSVDLGTPSYEQYF
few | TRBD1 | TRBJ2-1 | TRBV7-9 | TGTGCCAGCAGCTTAAGTCTGGGACAGGGGTTCAATGAGCAGTTCTTC | CASSLSLGQGFNEQFF
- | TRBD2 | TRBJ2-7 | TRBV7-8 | TGTGCCAGCAGCCCAGAAAGGACTAGTACCAGCGAGCAGTACTTC | CASSPERTSTSEQYF
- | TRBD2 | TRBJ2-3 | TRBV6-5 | TGTGCCAGCAGTTCGCTCGGGGGGAACACAGATACGCAGTATTTT | CASSSLGGNTDTQYF
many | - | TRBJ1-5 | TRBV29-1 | TGCAGCGTTGAGTTTGCGGGGAACAATCAGCCCCAGCATTTT | CSVEFAGNNQPQHF
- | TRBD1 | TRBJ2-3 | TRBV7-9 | TGTGCCAGCAGCTCGAACCCCCGACAGGGCACCACAGATACGCAGTATTTT | CASSSNPRQGTTDTQYF
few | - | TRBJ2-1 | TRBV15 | TGTGCCACCAGCACCCTAGGGATGCATGAGCAGTTCTTC | CATSTLGMHEQFF
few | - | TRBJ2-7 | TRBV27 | TGTGCCAGCAGTACCTATACAGGGGGAGGGATTAACGAGCAGTACTTC | CASSTYTGGGINEQYF
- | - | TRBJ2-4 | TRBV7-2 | TGTGCCAGCAGCTTATTGGACAGACAAAACATTCAGTACTTC | CASSLLDRQNIQYF
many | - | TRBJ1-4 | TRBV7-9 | TGTGCCAGCAGCTTAGCTTCACAGGGCGAGGGAAAACTGTTTTTT | CASSLASQGEGKLFF
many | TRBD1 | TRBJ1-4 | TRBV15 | TGTGCCACCAGCAGAAAAACAGGGGCTGGGGATGAAAAACTGTTTTTT | CATSRKTGAGDEKLFF
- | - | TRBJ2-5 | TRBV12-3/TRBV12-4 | TGTGCCAGCAGTTTCCAGGGGAAGGGCCAAGAGACCCAGTACTTC | CASSFQGKGQETQYF
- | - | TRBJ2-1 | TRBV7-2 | TGTGCCAGCGGTTCAGGGTGGGAGCAGTTCTTC | CASGSGWEQFF
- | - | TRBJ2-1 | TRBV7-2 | TGTGCCAGCAGCCACTCGGGCAGCAGAGCCTACAATGAGCAGTTCTTC | CASSHSGSRAYNEQFF